This TCR beta chain was captured in a study of blood T cell repertoires in COVID-19. Looking at the study overall: Collection of acute and convalescent COVID-19 samples took place in the United States, Italy and Spain.

Repertoires were generated with immunoSEQ multiplex PCR, while TCRdb's copy carries only in-frame clones and drops some. The sample lists over 150,000 clones, approximately 81% occurring once. The CDR3 sequence is 18 residues long. The V end lost 4 bases, the J end lost 1 base, and 18 bases lay between the germline ends. Germline V lookup: CDR1 SGHRS, CDR2 YFSETQ. The sequence derives from a woman aged 80 or over with active or convalescent COVID-19. Specimen: peripheral blood. V and J are TRBV5-1 and TRBJ2-6; a possible D gene is TRBD1 (5 bases). In DNA form, the CDR3 reads TGCGCCAGCAGCCCTAAGACAGAACCCCTTTCTGGGGCCAACGTCCTGACTTTC. Amino acids: CASSPKTEPLSGANVLTF. The complete variable domain, with remaining parts taken from reference TRBV5-1 and TRBJ2-6, reads KAGVTQTPRYLIKTRGQQVTLSCSPISGHRSVSWYQQTPGQGLQFLFEYFSETQRNKGNFPGRFSGRQFSNSRSEMNVSTLELGDSALYLCASSPKTEPLSGANVLTFGAGSRLTVL.